This TCR beta chain was captured by sequencing in a study of OX40 agonist ivuxolimab in advanced cancers. Systemic immunosuppression or a history of autoimmune disease excluded patients. Peripheral blood came from all dose cohorts at three timepoints. Germline-derived CDR1 and CDR2 are LNHDA and SQIVND (reference sequence). Unmatched junction bases numbered 8, after V lost 4 bases and J lost 8 bases. The CDR3 runs 14 residues. Study-level results: The expanded peripheral T cells' antigen specificity was not determined. Blood T cells, both CD4+ and CD8+, expanded clonally by week 6 at 0.1 to 3.0 mg/kg.

The method was immunoSEQ multiplex PCR; TCRdb's version includes in-frame clones alone and lacks a portion of them. The sample lists roughly 20,000 clones; roughly 84% were seen once. The count of this clone is one. Its antigen is still unknown. This chain links TRBV19 with TRBJ2-1, with 7 bases matching TRBD1. The material sequenced was CD4+ or CD8+ T cells sorted from blood, taken in a trial of the OX40 agonist ivuxolimab. The clonotype comes from an adult with an advanced solid tumor such as melanoma, head and neck, liver or kidney cancer. CDR3 sequence (DNA): TGTGCCAGTAGTAATCGACAGGGTAGGGATGAGCAGTTCTTC. Its translation is CASSNRQGRDEQFF.